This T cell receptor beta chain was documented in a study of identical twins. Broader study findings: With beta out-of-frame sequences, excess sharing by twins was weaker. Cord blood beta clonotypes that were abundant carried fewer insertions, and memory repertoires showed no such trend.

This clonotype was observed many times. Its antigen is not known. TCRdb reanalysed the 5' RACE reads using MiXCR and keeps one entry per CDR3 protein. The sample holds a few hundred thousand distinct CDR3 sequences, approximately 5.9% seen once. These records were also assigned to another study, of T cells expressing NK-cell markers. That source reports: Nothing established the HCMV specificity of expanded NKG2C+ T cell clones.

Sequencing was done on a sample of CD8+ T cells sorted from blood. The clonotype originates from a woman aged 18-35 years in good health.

CDR3 nucleotides: TGTGCCAGCCGACTTTCCTACGAGCAGTACTTC. It yields the protein CASRLSYEQYF. V is TRBV2 and J is TRBJ2-7, with no clear D. CDR1 is SNHLY and CDR2 is FYNNEI in the germline V gene. V lost 8 bases and J lost 1, with 6 bases in between. The CDR3 is made up of 11 amino acids.